This T cell receptor (beta chain) was recorded in a study of CD8+ T cells in alopecia areata. Study-level findings and limits: Sequencing of scalp samples also captures resident alphabeta T cells of normal skin.

CDR3 length: 13 residues. Germline-derived CDR1 and CDR2 are SEHNR and FQNEAQ (reference sequence). Trimming removed 3 bases from V and 6 bases from J; junction bases left unmatched: 3. Treatment here: oral pan-JAK inhibitor, 5-10 mg twice daily. In regard to this clone: Its target is not known.

Extraction and reverse transcription of RNA yielded cDNA as the sequencing template. This table comes from immunoSEQ multiplex PCR, and its TCRdb copy is limited to in-frame clones, with some not included. This table holds around 200,000 clones, around half found once. Material: CD8+ T cells sorted from blood, obtained at week 24, from a patient treated with tofacitinib. The rearrangement uses TRBV7-9 and TRBJ1-2; 8 nucleotides agree with TRBD1. The receptor's source is a human donor with alopecia areata. The DNA of the CDR3 is TGTGCCAGCAGCTTTGACAGGGGAGATGGCTACACCTTC. It specifies CASSFDRGDGYTF.